A few counts support the clone carrying this T cell receptor (beta chain). Assay used: immunoSEQ multiplex PCR; TCRdb lists only in-frame clones, some missing. The sample lists approximately 64,000 clones, over 80% occurring once. The sample is drawn from a study of OX40 agonist ivuxolimab in advanced cancers. This specimen was CD4+ or CD8+ T cells sorted from blood, taken in a trial of the OX40 agonist ivuxolimab. The TCR originated in an adult with an advanced solid tumor such as melanoma, head and neck, liver or kidney cancer.

The CDR3 DNA reads TGTGCCACAACCCGGGGGGTATGGGGCAATCAGCCCCAGCATTTT. It yields the protein CATTRGVWGNQPQHF. The chain has TRBV19 and TRBJ1-5; TRBD1 might be the D (5 bases). The CDR3 contains 15 residues. Germline CDR1 is LNHDA and CDR2 is SQIVND (reference sequence). The ends were cut back, 10 bases at V and 2 bases at J, with 18 bases in the middle.